The next 5 T cell receptor beta chains were all read from a single sample in a study of cytotoxic CD8 clonotypes in ibrutinib-treated CLL. Sequenced by immunoSEQ multiplex PCR; TCRdb stores in-frame clones only, minus some. The table shows 120,000 to 150,000 clones, with approximately 80% occurring only once. The specimen comprised PBMCs, sampled after 12 months of ibrutinib treatment. The receptor set was obtained from a human donor with chronic lymphocytic leukemia.

The chain recombines TRBV18 with TRBJ2-1; the D gene is possibly TRBD2 (6 bases). V was trimmed by 2 bases and J by 10 bases, leaving 15 bases between them. The CDR3 is 14 amino acids. The germline gives CDR1 KGHSH, CDR2 LQKENI. The CDR3 reads CASSPFSGESEQFF. Here the CDR3 DNA reads TGTGCCAGCTCACCATTTTCGGGAGAGTCGGAGCAGTTCTTC. Supplemented by reference TRBV18 and TRBJ2-1, the full variable domain reads NAGVMQNPRHLVRRRGQEARLRCSPMKGHSHVYWYRQLPEEGLKFMVYLQKENIIDESGMPKERFSAEFPKEGPSILRIQQVVRGDSAAYFCASSPFSGESEQFFGPGTRLTVL.

The chain recombines TRBV7-2 with TRBJ2-4; either TRBD1 or TRBD2 may fit D (6 bases each). Between the trimmed V and J ends, which lost 5 bases and 8 bases, there was a span of 19 bases. Germline CDR1 SGHTA, CDR2 FQGNSA. This CDR3 is 15 amino acids long. The CDR3 nucleotides are TGTGCCAGCAGCGCCCGTTCGGGGGCGCCGTACATTCAGTACTTC. Protein product: CASSARSGAPYIQYF.

The chain links TRBV5-1 to TRBJ2-3, with 7 bases identical to TRBD1. V was clipped by 3 bases and J by 0 bases; unmatched bases: 13. CDR3 length equals 18 residues. Germline assignment: CDR1 SGHRS and CDR2 YFSETQ. The CDR3 here is CASSSRPGTASSTDTQYF. CDR3 nucleotides: TGCGCCAGCAGCTCGAGGCCTGGGACAGCATCTAGCACAGATACGCAGTATTTT.

This clone was found a few times. The genes are TRBV10-3 and TRBJ2-2; maybe TRBD1 (6 bases). Germline CDR1 ENHRY, CDR2 SYGVKD. V shed 9 bases and J shed 2 bases, with 10 bases lying between them. This CDR3 is built from 13 residues. The DNA for the CDR3 is TGTGCCATTATGGACAGTAACACCGGGGAGCTGTTTTTT. Translation gives CAIMDSNTGELFF.

This chain links TRBV29-1 with TRBJ2-3, with D perhaps being TRBD1 or TRBD2 (6 bases each). With 6 bases removed from V and 6 bases from J, the gap between germline ends came to 16 bases. The CDR3 sequence is 13 residues long. CDR1 is SQVTM and CDR2 is ANQGSEA in the germline V gene. The CDR3 DNA reads as TGCAGCGTAAAAGGGGGGTCTGCGGATACGCAGTATTTT. It encodes CSVKGGSADTQYF.